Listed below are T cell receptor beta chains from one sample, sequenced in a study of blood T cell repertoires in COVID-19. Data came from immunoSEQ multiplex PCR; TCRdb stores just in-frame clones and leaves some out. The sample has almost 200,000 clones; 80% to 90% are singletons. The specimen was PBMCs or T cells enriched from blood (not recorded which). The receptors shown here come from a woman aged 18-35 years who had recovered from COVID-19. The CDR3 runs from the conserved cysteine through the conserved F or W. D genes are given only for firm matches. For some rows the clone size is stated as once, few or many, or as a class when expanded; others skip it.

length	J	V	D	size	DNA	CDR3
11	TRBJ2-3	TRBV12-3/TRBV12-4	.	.	TGTGCCAGCAGTGCAGCAGATACGCAGTATTTT	CASSAADTQYF
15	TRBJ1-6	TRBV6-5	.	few	TGTGCCAGCAGCCCGCTGGTCGCGGGAGAGTCACCCCTCCACTTT	CASSPLVAGESPLHF
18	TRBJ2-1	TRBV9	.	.	TGTGCCAGCAGCGTACCCCAGACAGGAGAGTTCTCCTACAATGAGCAGTTCTTC	CASSVPQTGEFSYNEQFF
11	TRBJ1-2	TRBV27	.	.	TGTGCCAGCAGTTCCGGGTATGGCTACACCTTC	CASSSGYGYTF
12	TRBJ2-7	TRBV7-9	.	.	TGTGCCAGCAGCCCGCAGGGGAACGAGCAGTACTTC	CASSPQGNEQYF
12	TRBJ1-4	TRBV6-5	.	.	TGTGCCAGCAGCTCCCGTCGGGAAAAACTGTTTTTT	CASSSRREKLFF
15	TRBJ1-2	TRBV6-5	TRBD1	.	TGTGCCAGCAGTTACTCTTTGGACAGGCGGTATGGCTACACCTTC	CASSYSLDRRYGYTF
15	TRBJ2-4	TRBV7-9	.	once	TGTGCCAGCAGCTTAGATAGCCGAGCCAAAAACATTCAGTACTTC	CASSLDSRAKNIQYF
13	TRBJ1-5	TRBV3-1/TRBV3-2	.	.	TGTGCCAGCAGCCAAAGCTTAAATCAGCCCCAGCATTTT	CASSQSLNQPQHF
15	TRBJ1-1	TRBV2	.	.	TGTGCCAGCAGTGCGTCCCGACAGGTGATTGGTGAAGCTTTCTTT	CASSASRQVIGEAFF
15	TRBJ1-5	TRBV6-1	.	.	TGTGCCAGCAGTGAAGACCAGTCTAGCAATCAGCCCCAGCATTTT	CASSEDQSSNQPQHF
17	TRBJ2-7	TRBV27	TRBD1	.	TGTGCCAGCAGTCCCGACGGCAGGGACAGCTCTCAGTCCGAGCAGTACTTC	CASSPDGRDSSQSEQYF
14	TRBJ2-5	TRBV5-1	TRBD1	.	TGCGCCAGCAGCGGAAGGACAGGTCAAGAGACCCAGTACTTC	CASSGRTGQETQYF
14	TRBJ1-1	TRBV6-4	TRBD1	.	TGTGCCAGCAGGCGGACAGGGGCGAACACTGAAGCTTTCTTT	CASRRTGANTEAFF
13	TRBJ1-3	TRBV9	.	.	TGTGCCAGCAGCGTCCAACCGGGGGACACCATATATTTT	CASSVQPGDTIYF
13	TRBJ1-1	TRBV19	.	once	TGTGCCAGTAGTCTCCTCCCCCTTCGCGGAGCTTTCTTT	CASSLLPLRGAFF
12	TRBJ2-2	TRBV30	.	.	TGTGCCTGGGGGCCGGGCACCGGGGAGCTGTTTTTT	CAWGPGTGELFF